These 27 T cell receptor beta chains share one sample of origin, sequenced in a study of regulatory T cells in long-lasting Graves disease. Construction of TCR beta libraries relied on iRepertoire HTBI primers and on Arm-PCR targeting CDR3 regions. TCRdb re-derived calls from the multiplex PCR reads in MiXCR, one entry per CDR3 protein. This table has about 540,000 distinct CDR3 sequences, approximately 15% appearing once. Time point indicated: newly diagnosed GD, antithyroid drugs for less than 3 months. Researchers made the TCR library from RNA that was extracted from PBMCs. This same sample was also taken into another study, of T cells in Graves' hyperthyroidism and ophthalmopathy.

Sequenced material: peripheral blood mononuclear cells (PBMCs), taken at new diagnosis, from a patient treated with antithyroid drugs. Source of these receptors: a man aged 25-40 years with Graves disease.

This clonotype was found a few times. A read error may be the cause here, since a much bigger clone is one base away. The rearrangement links TRBV20-1 to TRBJ2-5, with 9 bases identical to TRBD2. Germline lookup yields CDR1 DFQATT and CDR2 SNEGSKA (reference sequence). The CDR3 loop spans 15 amino acids. In DNA, the CDR3 is TGCGGTGCTAGAGATCCGGCTAGCGGGACGGAGACCCAGTACTTC. Translating it yields CGARDPASGTETQYF.

This clonotype occurred a few times. This chain uses TRBV20-1 with TRBJ2-5, with 14 bases aligning to TRBD2. The V gene end was trimmed by 4 bases and the J gene end by 2 bases; junction bases not matched to a gene: 3. The CDR3 is 15 residues long. Germline values: CDR1 DFQATT, CDR2 SNEGSKA (reference sequence). In DNA, the CDR3 is TGCAGTGCTATGGGACTAGCGGGGGCACAAGAGACCCAGTACTTC. It is translated as CSAMGLAGAQETQYF.

In its sample, this clonotype was seen many times. Mismatch with germline at one junction end may stem from a read error. This chain links TRBV2 with TRBJ1-1; TRBD1 matches 9 bases. Germline CDR1 and CDR2: SNHLY and FYNNEI. The CDR3 consists of 14 residues. The CDR3 sequence is CASIEGTGTTEAFF. The DNA for the CDR3 is TGTGCCAGCATTGAAGGGACAGGGACTACTGAAGCTTTCTTT.

This clonotype was observed at least ten times. The rearrangement links TRBV28 to TRBJ2-7; possibly TRBD2 for D (5 bases). Germline V gives CDR1 MDHEN, CDR2 SYDVKM. The CDR3 covers 13 residues. The V and J ends lost 3 bases and 7 bases respectively, with 13 bases between them. The CDR3, as DNA: TGTGCCAGCAGTTTGATGGGAGCCAAGGAGCAGTACTTC. This sequence encodes CASSLMGAKEQYF.

This chain links TRBV24-1 with TRBJ2-1; D could derive from TRBD1 or TRBD2 (6 bases each). V shed 2 bases and J shed 4 bases, with 11 bases lying between them. The CDR3 runs to 15 residues. Germline CDR1 reads KGHDR; CDR2 reads SFDVKD. The CDR3 loop is CATSDSGEVYNEQFF. Here the CDR3 DNA reads TGTGCCACCAGTGATTCAGGGGAGGTTTACAATGAGCAGTTCTTC.

The V call is TRBV5-1, the J call TRBJ1-2, with D uncertain. The CDR3 totals 14 residues. CDR1 SGHRS and CDR2 YFSETQ come from the germline V gene. The V end lost 4 bases, the J end lost 4 bases, and 14 bases lay between the germline ends. The CDR3 DNA reads as TGCGCCAGCAGCACGCCGGGGTCGGGCTATGGCTACACCTTC. This encodes CASSTPGSGYGYTF.

The gene calls are TRBV4-1 and TRBJ2-3, with 9 positions matching TRBD2. The germline V gene has CDR1 MGHRA and CDR2 YSYEKL. J was trimmed by 8 bases and V by 1 base; bases with no gene match: 4. The CDR3 spans 14 residues. The CDR3 sequence is CASSQVAGAGTQYF. The CDR3 bases are TGCGCCAGCAGCCAAGTAGCGGGAGCCGGTACGCAGTATTTT.

This clonotype was found many times. The V gene is TRBV2, the J gene TRBJ2-1, with 12 bases aligning to TRBD2. The CDR3 covers 15 residues. Germline lookup yields CDR1 SNHLY and CDR2 FYNNEI. The junction had 8 bases not matched to a gene; V was cut back by 4 bases and J by 10 bases. The CDR3 coding sequence is TGTGCCAGCAGTGTTTCCGGACTAGCGGGAATCGAGCAGTTCTTC. Translation: CASSVSGLAGIEQFF.

This chain connects TRBV5-1 to TRBJ2-1; 8 positions agree with TRBD1. With 4 bases clipped from V and 6 bases from J, the junction kept 9 bases outside the gene matches. This CDR3 is built from 15 residues. CDR1 is SGHRS and CDR2 is YFSETQ in the germline V gene. The CDR3 coding sequence is TGCGCCAGCAGCGGGCAGGGGGCGCGGTCCAATGAGCAGTTCTTC. It translates to CASSGQGARSNEQFF.

This clonotype was found many times. This chain uses TRBV19 with TRBJ1-5; 9 bases are shared with TRBD1. This CDR3 is built from 18 residues. CDR1 and CDR2 (germline): LNHDA, SQIVND (reference sequence). After removal of 8 bases from V and 1 base from J, the junction contained 15 bases not matched to a gene. The CDR3 spells CASCENPFGTGSNQPQHF. The CDR3 DNA reads as TGTGCCAGTTGTGAGAACCCGTTCGGGACAGGGAGCAATCAGCCCCAGCATTTT.

This clonotype was counted only a few times. CDR3 sequence reads: CASSGQGAQDEQYF. The DNA for the CDR3 is TGCGCCAGCAGCGGACAGGGGGCGCAGGACGAGCAGTACTTC. V usage is TRBV5-1 and J usage is TRBJ2-7, with 11 bases fitting TRBD1. The length of the CDR3 is 14 residues. CDR1 is SGHRS, CDR2 YFSETQ, per germline. With V trimmed by 4 bases and J by 5 bases, 5 bases remained unmatched.

This clonotype showed up just a few times. CDR3 loop: CASSLGGPLGKLFF. In DNA, the CDR3 is TGTGCCAGCAGCTTGGGGGGGCCACTTGGAAAACTGTTTTTT. V gene TRBV5-4 combines with J gene TRBJ1-4; D possibly corresponds to TRBD1 (6 bases). The CDR3 loop spans 14 amino acids. V lost 0 bases and J 10 bases, leaving 13 bases between the germline ends. The germline gives CDR1 SGHNT, CDR2 YYREEE (reference sequence).

In its sample, this clonotype was seen a few times. The genes are TRBV5-6 and TRBJ2-2; TRBD1 agrees at 8 bases. J gave up 5 bases and V 4 bases, and 10 bases lay outside the gene matches. Germline values: CDR1 SGHDT, CDR2 YYEEEE. CDR3 length: 16 amino acids. CDR3 sequence (DNA): TGTGCCAGCAGCCCCGGGCAGGGGGCTAGGACCGGGGAGCTGTTTTTT. The encoded protein is CASSPGQGARTGELFF. Using reference TRBV5-6 and TRBJ2-2 for the parts outside the CDR3, the full variable domain is DAGVTQSPTHLIKTRGQQVTLRCSPKSGHDTVSWYQQALGQGPQFIFQYYEEEERQRGNFPDRFSGHQFPNYSSELNVNALLLGDSALYLCASSPGQGARTGELFFGEGSRLTVL.

The sample holds many counts of this clonotype. The rearrangement joins TRBV29-1 to TRBJ2-7, with 8 bases identical to TRBD1. The CDR3 has 14 residues. Per the germline V gene, CDR1 is SQVTM and CDR2 is ANQGSEA. V shed 6 bases, J shed 2 bases, and the junction held 9 bases outside the gene matches. CDR3 sequence (DNA): TGCAGCGTAATACCGGGACAGGTCGCCTACGAGCAGTACTTC. It codes for CSVIPGQVAYEQYF.

The rearrangement joins TRBV24-1 to TRBJ2-1; TRBD2 is a possible D gene (7 bases). In germline, CDR1 is KGHDR, CDR2 SFDVKD. The V gene lost 4 bases and the J gene lost 8 bases, with 23 bases spanning the gap. The CDR3 loop spans 17 amino acids. In nucleotides, the CDR3 is TGTGCCACCAGTGACCCCTCGACGGGGGAGGGGGGGGATGAGCAGTTCTTC. Protein product: CATSDPSTGEGGDEQFF.

The table lists this clonotype with many counts. The chain links TRBV5-5 to TRBJ2-1, with TRBD2 matching 13 bases. The germline V gene has CDR1 SGHKS and CDR2 YYEKEE (reference sequence). This CDR3 is 15 amino acids long. J was trimmed by 5 bases and V by 3 bases; bases with no gene match: 2. The CDR3 sequence is CASSWTSGRDNEQFF. CDR3 nucleotide sequence: TGTGCCAGCAGCTGGACTAGCGGGAGAGACAATGAGCAGTTCTTC.

Turning to this clonotype: This clone may be a read error of a much larger clone one base away. This chain joins TRBV5-1 and TRBJ2-3, with 8 nucleotides matching TRBD2. Germline CDR1 is SGHRS and CDR2 is YFSETQ. V lost 6 bases to trimming and J lost 4 bases; unmatched junction nucleotides: 7. The CDR3 runs to 14 residues. The CDR3 here is CASKERGSADTQYF. In DNA form, the CDR3 reads TGCGCCAGCAAAGAGCGGGGGAGCGCAGATACGCAGTATTTT.

This clonotype was observed a single time. A read error may account for a junction end that differs from germline. The chain links TRBV20-1 to TRBJ2-1; no reliable D call. The CDR3 has 14 amino acids. Germline-derived CDR1 and CDR2 are DFQATT and SNEGSKA (reference sequence). The CDR3 is CSASPTTSYNGQFF. The DNA of the CDR3 is TGCAGTGCCTCGCCGACCACTTCCTACAATGGGCAGTTCTTC.

This clonotype was observed many times. The chain couples TRBV6-2 or TRBV6-3 to TRBJ1-1, with D perhaps TRBD1 (5 bases). The CDR3 has 15 residues. Trimming took 10 bases from V and 0 from J, leaving 18 bases between them. Per the germline V gene, CDR1 is MNHEY and CDR2 is SVGEGT. CDR3: CATGRRGRVNTEAFF. The CDR3 DNA reads TGTGCCACCGGGAGAAGGGGCAGGGTGAACACTGAAGCTTTCTTT.

This clonotype showed up many times. The chain is built from TRBV7-9 and TRBJ1-5; D gene unclear. There are 12 residues in the CDR3. The V gene lost 3 bases and the J gene lost 5 bases, with 5 bases spanning the gap. CDR1 is SEHNR and CDR2 is FQNEAQ in the germline V gene (reference sequence). This CDR3 is CASSFADQPQHF. Here the CDR3 DNA reads TGTGCCAGCAGCTTCGCCGATCAGCCCCAGCATTTT.

This clonotype was counted ten times or more. This CDR3 reads CASSVVGDPGELFF. The CDR3 coding sequence is TGTGCCAGCAGCGTAGTCGGGGATCCCGGGGAGCTGTTTTTT. The chain carries TRBV9 and TRBJ2-2, with a weak D call TRBD2 (5 bases). Germline V CDR1 and CDR2: SGDLS, YYNGEE. Trimming pared 0 bases from V and 6 bases from J, leaving 9 bases between. The CDR3 extends over 14 amino acids.

This clonotype showed up just a few times. J is TRBJ2-3 and V is TRBV20-1, with D perhaps matching TRBD1 (5 bases). The V end was cut by 6 bases, the J end by 0 bases, with 13 bases between. This CDR3 is 14 amino acids long. Germline CDR1 DFQATT, CDR2 SNEGSKA (reference sequence). CDR3 residues: CSATGGTSTDTQYF. The CDR3, as DNA: TGCAGTGCCACAGGCGGAACTAGCACAGATACGCAGTATTTT.

This clonotype was seen more than once but under ten times. The V gene is TRBV5-6, the J gene TRBJ2-2; the match to TRBD2 covers 12 bases. The CDR3 covers 16 residues. With 3 bases clipped from V and 6 bases from J, the junction kept 6 bases outside the gene matches. The germline V gene encodes CDR1 SGHDT and CDR2 YYEEEE. DNA for the CDR3: TGTGCCAGCAGCTGGACTAGCGGGAATCGAGCCGGGGAGCTGTTTTTT. Protein: CASSWTSGNRAGELFF.

The chain uses TRBV7-2 and TRBJ2-5, with D hard to call. V shed 1 base and J shed 5 bases, with 11 bases lying between them. CDR3 size: 14 residues. The V gene's germline CDR1 is SGHTA and CDR2 FQGNSA. This CDR3 reads CASSLDLVEETQYF. The CDR3 nucleotides read TGTGCCAGCAGCTTAGACCTCGTCGAGGAGACCCAGTACTTC.

This clonotype came up many times. V is TRBV29-1 and J is TRBJ2-7, with 7 bases aligning to TRBD2. The junction had 6 bases not matched to a gene; V was cut back by 4 bases and J by 6 bases. This CDR3 has 12 amino acids. CDR1 and CDR2 from the germline V gene are SQVTM and ANQGSEA. The CDR3 loop reads CSVVPGTTEQYF. The CDR3 DNA reads TGCAGCGTTGTGCCGGGGACTACCGAGCAGTACTTC.

This clonotype has more than one count but fewer than ten. This chain joins TRBV27 and TRBJ2-7; D may be TRBD1 or TRBD2 (5 bases each). Germline V gene sequence: CDR1 MNHEY, CDR2 SMNVEV (reference sequence). There are 14 residues in the CDR3. V lost 2 bases, J lost 2 bases, and 10 bases lay in between. The CDR3 sequence: CASSLVGAPYEQYF. CDR3 in DNA: TGTGCCAGCAGTTTAGTCGGGGCCCCCTACGAGCAGTACTTC.

The chain recombines TRBV11-2 with TRBJ1-4; TRBD1 is a possible D gene (6 bases). CDR3 size: 18 residues. Trimming removed 5 bases from V and 0 bases from J, with 19 bases in between. Germline V gives CDR1 SGHAT, CDR2 FQNNGV. The CDR3 here is CASSEGPGASATNEKLFF. In nucleotides, the CDR3 is TGTGCCAGCAGCGAAGGCCCGGGGGCCAGTGCAACTAATGAAAAACTGTTTTTT.